Listed below are T cell receptor beta chains from one sample, sequenced in a study of T cell repertoires in cytomegalovirus infection. Their target antigens are unknown. In TCRdb, the reads were re-called with MiXCR into one record per CDR3 protein. The sample includes about 130,000 distinct CDR3 sequences, about 31% seen only once; the top ten take roughly 58%. This specimen consisted of CD8+ T cells from cultured PBMCs, obtained from culture after CMV antigen stimulation. Receptors originate from a human donor in good health (CMV status not recorded). Some clones in this sample may be carry-over from other donors' samples. The CDR3 runs from the conserved cysteine through the conserved F or W. D genes are given only for firm matches. Where a row states a size, it is once, few, many or the class of an expanded clone; other rows omit it.

cdr3_nt cdr3_aa d_call j_call clone_size v_call
TGTGCCAGCAAAAGAGGGGCGGTCACTGAAGCTTTCTTT CASKRGAVTEAFF - TRBJ1-1 - TRBV27
TGTGCCAGCAGCTCGTCAACAGGGGGCTACACCGGGGAGCTGTTTTTT CASSSSTGGYTGELFF TRBD1 TRBJ2-2 many TRBV7-6
TGTGCCAGCAGACCGGGACAGACGAGCTCCTACGAGCAGTACTTC CASRPGQTSSYEQYF TRBD1 TRBJ2-7 - TRBV6-2/TRBV6-3
TGTGCCAGCAGCCCCATTCCCCATGAGCAGTTCTTC CASSPIPHEQFF - TRBJ2-1 few TRBV7-2
TGCGCCAGCAGGGGGCCAGGCGAGTATGGCTACACCTTC CASRGPGEYGYTF - TRBJ1-2 few TRBV4-3
TGTGCCAGTAGTACATATTTACAGGGGGACAATCAGCCCCAGCATTTT CASSTYLQGDNQPQHF TRBD1 TRBJ1-5 - TRBV19
TGTGCCAGCAGCTTTACCCAGGGGGCAAACAATGAGCAGTTCTTC CASSFTQGANNEQFF TRBD1 TRBJ2-1 few TRBV7-2
TGTGCCAGCAGTTCGCCGGGGAGGAAGGACACTGAAGCTTTCTTT CASSSPGRKDTEAFF - TRBJ1-1 - TRBV27
TGTGCCAGCAGCTTAGGAGCGAGCGGGGGGTTACCAGATACGCAGTATTTT CASSLGASGGLPDTQYF TRBD2 TRBJ2-3 - TRBV7-6
TGTGCCAGCAACGAGTTTCTTTACACTGAAGCTTTCTTT CASNEFLYTEAFF - TRBJ1-1 - TRBV6-6
TGTGCCAGTAGTGCGATACCTGGGGAGTTCGAGCAGTACTTC CASSAIPGEFEQYF - TRBJ2-7 - TRBV19
TGTGCCAGTGCCGGGACATTTTCGGATGAAAAACTGTTTTTT CASAGTFSDEKLFF - TRBJ1-4 - TRBV19
TGTGCCAGCTCACCAGAGGCCCGCCATGGTTGGGGCACAGATACGCAGTATTTT CASSPEARHGWGTDTQYF - TRBJ2-3 - TRBV18
TGTGCCAGTAGTCCGAGGACGGATCACTACGAGCAGTACTTC CASSPRTDHYEQYF - TRBJ2-7 - TRBV19
TGTGCCAGCAGTTATTACCGGCTGGAGGGTTACGAGACTGAAGCTTTCTTT CASSYYRLEGYETEAFF - TRBJ1-1 few TRBV6-2/TRBV6-3
TGCAGTGCTAGAGATCTTTGGGGGATTAGCAATCAGCCCCAGCATTTT CSARDLWGISNQPQHF - TRBJ1-5 - TRBV20-1
TGCGCCAGCGAAACCCTCCCACAGGGTACCGGGGAGCTGTTTTTT CASETLPQGTGELFF - TRBJ2-2 - TRBV4-1
TGTGCCAGCAGCTTATCTCCTAGCGGGGGGCCAAGTGAGCAGTTCTTC CASSLSPSGGPSEQFF TRBD2 TRBJ2-1 few TRBV7-2
TGTGCCATCAGTGGCACCAATGAGCAGTTCTTC CAISGTNEQFF - TRBJ2-1 - TRBV10-3
TGTGCCAGCACCCCAGGGGGGGATACGCAGTATTTT CASTPGGDTQYF - TRBJ2-3 few TRBV12-3/TRBV12-4
TGCGCCAGCAGCTTGCGGGCTACAGGGTTCTACGAGCAGTACTTC CASSLRATGFYEQYF - TRBJ2-7 - TRBV5-1
TGTGCCAGCCCCCTGCGGGGGGGCCGATTGGGTACGCAGTATTTT CASPLRGGRLGTQYF TRBD2 TRBJ2-3 - TRBV5-8
TGTGCCAGCAGCTCTGGGGGGGGGACGGGATACAATGAGCAGTTCTTC CASSSGGGTGYNEQFF TRBD2 TRBJ2-1 few TRBV7-9
TGTGCCAGCAGTGAACATCAGCGGGGGGCGGTTATTTCCTACGAGCAGTACTTC CASSEHQRGAVISYEQYF TRBD2 TRBJ2-7 - TRBV2
TGTGCCAGCAGCCACTCCCTAGCGGGGTTTACCGGGGAGCTGTTTTTT CASSHSLAGFTGELFF TRBD2 TRBJ2-2 - TRBV7-6
TGTGCCAGCAGTGAAGCACCCGGAAACTCCTACGAGCAGTACTTC CASSEAPGNSYEQYF - TRBJ2-7 - TRBV6-1
TGTGCCAGCAGCTTGCAGGGGGCAGATGATGAAAAACTGTTTTTT CASSLQGADDEKLFF TRBD1 TRBJ1-4 few TRBV7-9
TGTGCCAGTCGGCTGGGGACTAGCGACCACACAGATACGCAGTATTTT CASRLGTSDHTDTQYF TRBD2 TRBJ2-3 few TRBV4-2
TGTGCCAGCAGCTTAAATCTTTGGAATTCACCCCTCCACTTT CASSLNLWNSPLHF - TRBJ1-6 few TRBV7-2
TGTGCCAGCAGTGCTCGACAGGGGATGAACACTGAAGCTTTCTTT CASSARQGMNTEAFF TRBD1 TRBJ1-1 few TRBV6-6
TGCAGTGCCCCAGCGGGGGGGAAACAAGAGACCCAGTACTTC CSAPAGGKQETQYF TRBD2 TRBJ2-5 - TRBV20-1
TGTGCCAGCAGCGGGACTAGCGGGGGGCGTTACAATGAGCAGTTCTTC CASSGTSGGRYNEQFF TRBD2 TRBJ2-1 - TRBV7-6
TGCGCCAGCAGCTTGGTGAGGGCGGGCTACGAGCAGTACTTC CASSLVRAGYEQYF - TRBJ2-7 - TRBV5-1
TGTGCCAGCAGTTACGGCCCAGAGAGGTTCTCCTACGAGCAGTACTTC CASSYGPERFSYEQYF - TRBJ2-7 few TRBV6-2/TRBV6-3
TGTGCCAGCAGCTTGGAGCCGACTAGCGGGGGGGCCGATGGGCAGTTCTTC CASSLEPTSGGADGQFF TRBD2 TRBJ2-1 - TRBV7-6
TGTGCCAGCAGCTTAGCCGGACAGGTAAATGAGCAGTTCTTC CASSLAGQVNEQFF TRBD1 TRBJ2-1 few TRBV7-2
TGTGCCAGCAGTACCGGACTAGCGGGGGAGTACGAGCAGTACTTC CASSTGLAGEYEQYF TRBD2 TRBJ2-7 few TRBV7-8
TGTGCCAGCAGCACCAACCGGGACAGGGGCTATTCCGCGAACACCGGGGAGCTGTTTTTT CASSTNRDRGYSANTGELFF TRBD1 TRBJ2-2 few TRBV7-9
TGTGCCAGCAGCTTAGATGAAAATTCACCCCTCCACTTT CASSLDENSPLHF - TRBJ1-6 many TRBV7-6
TGTGCCAGCAGTGATGGACAGGGGCTCTTCGGCTACACCTTC CASSDGQGLFGYTF TRBD1 TRBJ1-2 - TRBV2
TGTGCCAGCAAGCCCCGGGACAGGATTTTTGATACGCAGTATTTT CASKPRDRIFDTQYF TRBD1 TRBJ2-3 - TRBV28
TGTGCCAGCAGCCTCACGGGACAGGGGGCCGAGCAGTACTTC CASSLTGQGAEQYF TRBD1 TRBJ2-7 - TRBV4-2
TGTGCCAGCAGTGAGGGCGCCAATCAGCCCCAGCATTTT CASSEGANQPQHF - TRBJ1-5 - TRBV6-4
TGTGCCAGCAGCGTAGTAGGATCCGAACACTCTGGAAACACCATATATTTT CASSVVGSEHSGNTIYF - TRBJ1-3 many TRBV9
TGTGCCAGCAGCCTACCGACAGGGTTCGGGGACATTCAGTACTTC CASSLPTGFGDIQYF TRBD1 TRBJ2-4 few TRBV6-1
TGTGCCAGCAGGCCATCATCCGGACTAACCTCCACCGGGGAGCTGTTTTTT CASRPSSGLTSTGELFF - TRBJ2-2 few TRBV5-6
TGTGCAATAACCCGTGGGGGGCGAATCACAGATACGCAGTATTTT CAITRGGRITDTQYF - TRBJ2-3 many TRBV12-5
TGTGCCAGCAGTGATGTCGGACAGCTCTCTGGAAACACCATATATTTT CASSDVGQLSGNTIYF - TRBJ1-3 - TRBV2
TGTGCCAGCAGCTTCATAGCGGGGGGCCAGGGGGATACGCAGTATTTT CASSFIAGGQGDTQYF TRBD2 TRBJ2-3 few TRBV7-6
TGTGCCATCAGTGACACCGGACTAGAGCAGTTCTTC CAISDTGLEQFF - TRBJ2-1 - TRBV10-3
TGTGCTAGTGGTCCCCCGCCACGGATACTATATAGCAATCAGCCCCAGCATTTT CASGPPPRILYSNQPQHF - TRBJ1-5 many TRBV12-5
TGTGCCAGCAGCTTAGTTTCGGCATCTGAAGCTTTCTTT CASSLVSASEAFF - TRBJ1-1 many TRBV7-2
TGTGCCAGCAGCCGCTCGCAATACGGAGCTTTCTTT CASSRSQYGAFF - TRBJ1-1 - TRBV7-9
TGTGCCAGCAGTGAAAGCGGGGGGGTTTTTAGCTCCTACAATGAGCAGTTCTTC CASSESGGVFSSYNEQFF TRBD2 TRBJ2-1 few TRBV6-2/TRBV6-3
TGTGCCAGCAGCTTGGTACAGGGGGTCCGCTACGAGCAGTACTTC CASSLVQGVRYEQYF TRBD1 TRBJ2-7 - TRBV5-8
TGTGCCAGCAGAAGTTACGAGCAGTACTTC CASRSYEQYF - TRBJ2-7 few TRBV6-1
TGCGCCAGCAGCCAAGAACTCGACGGCCGTAATTCACCCCTCCACTTT CASSQELDGRNSPLHF - TRBJ1-6 few TRBV4-3
TGTGCCAGCAGTTACTCTACAGGGTACTACGAGCAGTACTTC CASSYSTGYYEQYF - TRBJ2-7 many TRBV6-5
TGTGCCAGCACCTTCGGGGGCATCCAGAACACTGAAGCTTTCTTT CASTFGGIQNTEAFF - TRBJ1-1 few TRBV7-2